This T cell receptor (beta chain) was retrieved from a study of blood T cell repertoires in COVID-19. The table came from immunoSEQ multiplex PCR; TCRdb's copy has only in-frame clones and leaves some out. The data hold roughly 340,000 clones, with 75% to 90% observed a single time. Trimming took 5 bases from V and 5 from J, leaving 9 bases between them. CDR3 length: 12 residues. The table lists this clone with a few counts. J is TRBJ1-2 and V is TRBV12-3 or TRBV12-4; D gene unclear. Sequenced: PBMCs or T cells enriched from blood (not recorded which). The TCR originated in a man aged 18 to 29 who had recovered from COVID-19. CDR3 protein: CASSRHQYGYTF. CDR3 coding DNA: TGTGCCAGCAGTAGACACCAATATGGCTACACCTTC.